This T cell receptor beta chain was recovered during a study of blood T cell repertoires in COVID-19. Overall study: Material from acute and convalescent COVID-19 was sourced from the United States, Italy and Spain. T cells, B-cell-depleted T cells, or PBMCs supplied cDNA or gDNA.

V dropped 11 bases and J dropped 7; count of bases not matched to a gene: 12. The CDR3 is 14 residues long. The germline gives CDR1 MNHEY, CDR2 SVGAGI. Authors' methods: Counts of nucleated cells, estimated from reference gene primer amplification, were obtained. Repertoires were generated with immunoSEQ multiplex PCR, while TCRdb's copy carries only in-frame clones and drops some. V, J and clone size are taken as reported in that table, and D and trimming were inferred from the DNA itself. The repertoire holds over 80,000 clones, about 87% seen once, with around 20% in the top ten. In its sample, this clone was seen once.

This TCR derives from a human donor in a cohort sampled during active COVID-19. The rearrangement uses TRBV6-5 and TRBJ1-5; 9 bases are shared with TRBD1. Sample: peripheral blood. CDR3 sequence: CAGEQGAGGQPQHF. The CDR3 nucleotides read TGTGCCGGGGAACAGGGGGCAGGCGGCCAGCCCCAGCATTTT.